Presented here are 9 T cell receptor beta chains from one specimen sequenced in a study of T cell responses to AZD1222 COVID-19 vaccine. Libraries were prepared by immunoSEQ multiplex PCR; TCRdb keeps only in-frame clonotypes and omits some of them. The table includes about 130,000 clones, just over 90% detected once. The source was peripheral blood, collected on day 0 of AZD1222 vaccination. The receptors derive from an adult in good health.

This clone occurred once. CDR3 in amino acids: CASTMGGSGTEAFF. CDR3 nucleotide sequence: TGTGCCAGTACCATGGGGGGTTCCGGCACTGAAGCTTTCTTT. This chain links TRBV19 with TRBJ1-1, with D possibly being TRBD1 (5 bases). Germline V gene data show CDR1 as LNHDA and CDR2 as SQIVND (reference sequence). The CDR3 is 14 residues long. The V end was cut by 7 bases, the J end by 4 bases, with 16 bases between.

For this clone: The same CDR3 also results from other DNA sequences found in this sample. The V gene is TRBV7-3, the J gene TRBJ2-7; D perhaps matches TRBD1 (5 bases). The CDR3 is 13 amino acids. Per germline, CDR1 SGHTA and CDR2 FQGTGA. Trimming left V 5 bases short and J 4 bases short, with 12 bases between. The CDR3 sequence: CASSPGQGYEQYF. The CDR3 bases are TGTGCCAGCAGCCCCGGGCAGGGATACGAGCAGTACTTC.

This chain uses TRBV19 with TRBJ2-1; D is tentatively TRBD1 or TRBD2 (5 bases each). This CDR3 has 17 residues. Germline CDR1 is LNHDA and CDR2 is SQIVND (reference sequence). Trimming took 6 bases from V and 0 from J, leaving 18 bases between them. CDR3 nucleotides: TGTGCCAGTAGACGAAATAAAGGGACCATCTCCTACAATGAGCAGTTCTTC. Protein: CASRRNKGTISYNEQFF.

The J gene is TRBJ2-7, the V gene TRBV2, with 7 bases matching TRBD2. Germline V CDR1 and CDR2: SNHLY, FYNNEI. The CDR3 is 16 amino acids. V lost 3 bases to trimming and J lost 2 bases; unmatched junction nucleotides: 10. CDR3 protein: CASSERLSGAPYEQYF. In DNA form, the CDR3 reads TGTGCCAGCAGTGAGAGGTTAAGCGGGGCACCCTACGAGCAGTACTTC.

This rearrangement joins TRBV7-9 to TRBJ1-1, with D possibly TRBD1 on 5 matching bases. The length of the CDR3 is 14 residues. V gave up 5 bases and J gave up 4 bases, with 14 bases separating them. Looked up from germline, CDR1 is SEHNR and CDR2 is FQNEAQ (reference sequence). The CDR3, as DNA: TGTGCCAGCAGCGAAACGGGGGTAGGCACTGAAGCTTTCTTT. Encoded protein: CASSETGVGTEAFF.

V gene TRBV3-1 (or the pseudogene TRBV3-2) combines with J gene TRBJ1-3; no clear D gene. Germline CDR1 and CDR2: LGHDT and YNNKEL (reference sequence). Trimming took 0 bases from V and 4 from J, leaving 4 bases between them. The length of the CDR3 is 13 residues. In DNA form, the CDR3 reads TGTGCCAGCAGCCAAGAATTAGGAAACACCATATATTTT. It encodes CASSQELGNTIYF.

The CDR3 DNA sequence: TGTGCCAGCAGCTCGGACGGTCCGGGTGCCCAGTACTTC. This codes for CASSSDGPGAQYF. The chain carries TRBV11-3 and TRBJ2-5; D gene ambiguous. Between the trimmed V and J ends, which lost 4 bases and 9 bases, there was a span of 15 bases. The length of the CDR3 is 13 residues. Germline V lookup: CDR1 SGHNT, CDR2 YENEEA.

The gene calls are TRBV28 and TRBJ1-1, with D possibly TRBD1 on 5 matching bases. Germline lookup yields CDR1 MDHEN and CDR2 SYDVKM. The V end was cut by 1 base, the J end by 5 bases, with 5 bases between. The CDR3 loop spans 12 amino acids. CDR3 loop: CASSLSGTEAFF. The CDR3 nucleotides are TGTGCCAGCAGTTTATCAGGGACTGAAGCTTTCTTT.

This chain uses TRBV3-1 (or the pseudogene TRBV3-2) with TRBJ2-1, with D uncertain. This CDR3 spans 12 amino acids. Germline loops: CDR1 LGHDT, CDR2 YNNKEL (reference sequence). V dropped 1 base and J dropped 5 bases, with 3 bases sitting between them. The CDR3 sequence: CASSQADNEQFF. CDR3 coding DNA: TGTGCCAGCAGCCAAGCCGACAATGAGCAGTTCTTC.